A single sample is the source of the 5 T cell receptor beta chains below, sequenced in a study of OX40 agonist ivuxolimab in advanced cancers. Repertoires were generated with immunoSEQ multiplex PCR, while TCRdb's copy carries only in-frame clones and drops some. The sample holds roughly 60,000 clones; about 85% are singletons and the top ten take 4.7%. The material sequenced was CD4+ or CD8+ T cells sorted from blood, taken in a trial of the OX40 agonist ivuxolimab. The receptors come from an adult with an advanced solid tumor such as melanoma, head and neck, liver or kidney cancer.

The CDR3 region is CASSQDRLSGTLRETQYF. Written as DNA, the CDR3 is TGCGCCAGCAGCCAAGATCGCCTTAGCGGGACGCTAAGGGAGACCCAGTACTTC. This sequence joins TRBV4-3 and TRBJ2-5, with 8 bases that match TRBD2. The V gene's germline CDR1 is LGHNA and CDR2 YSLEER. The CDR3 loop spans 18 amino acids. The J segment lost 5 bases and the V segment lost 0 bases, leaving 14 bases of the junction unmatched.

The chain links TRBV5-1 to TRBJ1-5; D gene ambiguous. This CDR3 is built from 13 residues. V was pared by 3 bases and J by 3 bases, with 7 bases between. Germline values: CDR1 SGHRS, CDR2 YFSETQ. The CDR3 reads CASSSGINQPQHF. The CDR3 DNA follows: TGCGCCAGCAGCTCGGGGATCAATCAGCCCCAGCATTTT.

The chain links TRBV10-3 to TRBJ2-1; 13 positions agree with TRBD2. V trimming: 4 bases; J trimming: 8 bases; junction bases outside the gene matches: 11. This CDR3 comprises 17 residues. Germline loops: CDR1 ENHRY, CDR2 SYGVKD. DNA for the CDR3: TGTGCCATCAGTGGGAATCCTACTAGCGGGAGGGCCCATGAGCAGTTCTTC. Translated, it gives CAISGNPTSGRAHEQFF.

This rearrangement joins TRBV6-6 to TRBJ2-5, with 8 bases lining up with TRBD1. With V trimmed by 4 bases and J by 1 base, 5 bases remained unmatched. The CDR3 runs to 15 residues. In germline, CDR1 is MNHNY, CDR2 SVGAGI (reference sequence). CDR3 residues: CASSSTGAPQETQYF. CDR3 nucleotides: TGTGCCAGCAGTTCGACAGGGGCCCCCCAAGAGACCCAGTACTTC.

J is TRBJ2-1 and V is TRBV7-9; 15 nucleotides match TRBD2. Germline loops: CDR1 SEHNR, CDR2 FQNEAQ (reference sequence). This CDR3 is 16 amino acids long. The V and J ends lost 5 bases and 7 bases, in that order; junction bases with no gene match: 6. The CDR3 loop is CASSLTGTSGRNEQFF. The CDR3 DNA sequence: TGTGCCAGCAGCCTCACCGGGACTAGCGGGAGGAATGAGCAGTTCTTC.